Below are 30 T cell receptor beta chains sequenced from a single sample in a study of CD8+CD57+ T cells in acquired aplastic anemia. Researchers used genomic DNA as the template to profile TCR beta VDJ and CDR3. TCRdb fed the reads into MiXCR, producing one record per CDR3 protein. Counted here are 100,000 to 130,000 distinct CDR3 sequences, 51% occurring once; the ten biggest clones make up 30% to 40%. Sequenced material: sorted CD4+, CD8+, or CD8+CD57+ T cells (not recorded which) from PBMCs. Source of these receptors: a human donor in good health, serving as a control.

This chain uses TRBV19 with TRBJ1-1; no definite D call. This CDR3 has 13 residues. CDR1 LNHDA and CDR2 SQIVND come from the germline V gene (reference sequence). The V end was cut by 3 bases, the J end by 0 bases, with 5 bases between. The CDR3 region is CASSIPLNTEAFF. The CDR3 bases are TGTGCCAGTAGTATTCCACTGAACACTGAAGCTTTCTTT.

The CDR3 here is CASSPPSRVGVDNQPQHF. In DNA, the CDR3 is TGTGCCAGCTCACCACCGAGTAGGGTCGGCGTAGACAATCAGCCCCAGCATTTT. V and J are TRBV18 and TRBJ1-5; D uncertain. The CDR3 is 18 residues long. The germline V and J ends were trimmed by 0 bases and 3 bases, with 18 bases remaining between them. Germline V CDR1 and CDR2: KGHSH, LQKENI.

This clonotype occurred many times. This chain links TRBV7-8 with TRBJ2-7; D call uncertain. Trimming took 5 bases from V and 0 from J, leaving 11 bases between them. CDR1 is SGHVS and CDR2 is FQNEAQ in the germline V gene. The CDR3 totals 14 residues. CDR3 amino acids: CASSQDMVSYEQYF. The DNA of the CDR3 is TGTGCCAGCAGCCAAGACATGGTCTCCTACGAGCAGTACTTC.

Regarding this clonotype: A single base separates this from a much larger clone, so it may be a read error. The CDR3: CAGRPTANTEAFF. The DNA for the CDR3 is TGTGCCGGCAGGCCGACCGCTAACACTGAAGCTTTCTTT. The V call is TRBV5-3, the J call TRBJ1-1; no firm D call. TRBV5-3 is labeled an ORF, and its function is uncertain. V shed 10 bases and J shed 2 bases, with 15 bases lying between them. The CDR3 length is 13 residues.

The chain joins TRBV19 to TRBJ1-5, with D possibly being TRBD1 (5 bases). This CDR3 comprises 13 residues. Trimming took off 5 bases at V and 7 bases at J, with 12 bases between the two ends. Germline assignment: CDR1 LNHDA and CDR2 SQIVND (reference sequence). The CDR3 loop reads CASSFSGLQPQHF. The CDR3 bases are TGTGCCAGTAGTTTCTCAGGGCTCCAGCCCCAGCATTTT.

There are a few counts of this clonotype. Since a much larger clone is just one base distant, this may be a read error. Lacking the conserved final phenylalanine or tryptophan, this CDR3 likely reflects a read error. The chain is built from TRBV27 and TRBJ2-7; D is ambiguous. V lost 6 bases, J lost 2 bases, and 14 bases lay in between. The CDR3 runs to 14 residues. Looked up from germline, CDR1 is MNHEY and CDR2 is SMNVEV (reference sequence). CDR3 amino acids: CASRLRQAAYEQYS. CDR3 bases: TGTGCCAGCAGGTTGAGGCAGGCAGCCTACGAGCAGTACTCC.

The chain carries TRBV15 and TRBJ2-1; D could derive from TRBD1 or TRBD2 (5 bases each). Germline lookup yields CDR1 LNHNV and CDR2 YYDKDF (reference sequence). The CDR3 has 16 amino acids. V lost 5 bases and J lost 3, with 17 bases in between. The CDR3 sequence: CATSEPGPPFYNEQFF. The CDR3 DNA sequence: TGTGCCACCAGCGAACCGGGACCACCCTTCTACAATGAGCAGTTCTTC.

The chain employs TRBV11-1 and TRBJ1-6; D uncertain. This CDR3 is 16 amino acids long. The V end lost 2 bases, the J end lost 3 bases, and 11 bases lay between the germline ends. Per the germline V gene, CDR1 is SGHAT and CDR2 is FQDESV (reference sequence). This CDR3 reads CASSLSAINYNSPLHF. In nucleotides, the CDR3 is TGTGCCAGCAGCTTATCAGCGATCAACTATAATTCACCCCTCCACTTT.

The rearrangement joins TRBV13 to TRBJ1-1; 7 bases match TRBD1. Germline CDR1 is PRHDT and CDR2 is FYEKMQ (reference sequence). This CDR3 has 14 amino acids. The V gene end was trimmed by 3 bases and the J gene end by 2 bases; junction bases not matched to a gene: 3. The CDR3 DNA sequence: TGTGCCAGCAGCTTTAGGGACAGAAACACTGAAGCTTTCTTT. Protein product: CASSFRDRNTEAFF. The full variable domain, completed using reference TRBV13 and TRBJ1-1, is AAGVIQSPRHLIKEKRETATLKCYPIPRHDTVYWYQQGPGQDPQFLISFYEKMQSDKGSIPDRFSAQQFSDYHSELNMSSLELGDSALYFCASSFRDRNTEAFFGQGTRLTVV.

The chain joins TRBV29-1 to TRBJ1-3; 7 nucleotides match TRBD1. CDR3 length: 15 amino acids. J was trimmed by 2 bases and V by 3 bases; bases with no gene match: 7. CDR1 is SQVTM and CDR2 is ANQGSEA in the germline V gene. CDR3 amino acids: CSVDTDRDAGNTIYF. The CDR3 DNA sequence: TGCAGCGTTGATACCGACAGGGACGCTGGAAACACCATATATTTT. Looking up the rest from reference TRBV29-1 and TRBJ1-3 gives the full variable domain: SAVISQKPSRDICQRGTSLTIQCQVDSQVTMMFWYRQQPGQSLTLIATANQGSEATYESGFVIDKFPISRPNLTFSTLTVSNMSPEDSSIYLCSVDTDRDAGNTIYFGEGSWLTVV.

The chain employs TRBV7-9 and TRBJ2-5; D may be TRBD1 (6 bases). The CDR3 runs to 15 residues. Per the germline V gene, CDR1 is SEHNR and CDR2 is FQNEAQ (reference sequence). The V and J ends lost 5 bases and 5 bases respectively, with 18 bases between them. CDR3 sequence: CASSPSDRSAETQYF. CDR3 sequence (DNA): TGTGCCAGCAGCCCGTCGGACAGATCGGCGGAGACCCAGTACTTC.

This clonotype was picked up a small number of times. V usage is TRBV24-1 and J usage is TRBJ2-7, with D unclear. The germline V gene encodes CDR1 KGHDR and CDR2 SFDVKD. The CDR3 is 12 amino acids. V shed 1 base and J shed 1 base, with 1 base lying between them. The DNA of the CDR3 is TGTGCCACCAGTGATTTTTCCTACGAGCAGTACTTC. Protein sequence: CATSDFSYEQYF.

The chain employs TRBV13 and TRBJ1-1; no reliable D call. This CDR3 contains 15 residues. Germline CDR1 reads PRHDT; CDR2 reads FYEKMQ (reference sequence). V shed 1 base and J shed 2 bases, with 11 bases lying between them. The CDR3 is CASSLEGDANTEAFF. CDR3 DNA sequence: TGTGCCAGCAGCTTAGAGGGCGACGCAAACACTGAAGCTTTCTTT.

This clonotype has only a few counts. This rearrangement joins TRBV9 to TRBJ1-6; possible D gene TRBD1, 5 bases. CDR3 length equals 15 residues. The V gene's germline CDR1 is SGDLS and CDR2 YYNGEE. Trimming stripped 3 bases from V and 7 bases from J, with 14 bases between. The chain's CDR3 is CASSGGAAGNSPLHF. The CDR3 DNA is TGTGCCAGCAGCGGAGGGGCAGCCGGGAATTCACCCCTCCACTTT.

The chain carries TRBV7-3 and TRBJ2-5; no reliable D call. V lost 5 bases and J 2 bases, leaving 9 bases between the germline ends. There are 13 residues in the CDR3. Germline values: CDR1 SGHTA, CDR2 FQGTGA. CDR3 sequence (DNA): TGTGCCAGCAGCGACCGCACTCAAGAGACCCAGTACTTC. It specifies CASSDRTQETQYF. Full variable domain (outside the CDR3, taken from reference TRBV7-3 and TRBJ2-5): GAGVSQTPSNKVTEKGKYVELRCDPISGHTALYWYRQSLGQGPEFLIYFQGTGAADDSGLPNDRFFAVRPEGSVSTLKIQRTERGDSAVYLCASSDRTQETQYFGPGTRLLVL.

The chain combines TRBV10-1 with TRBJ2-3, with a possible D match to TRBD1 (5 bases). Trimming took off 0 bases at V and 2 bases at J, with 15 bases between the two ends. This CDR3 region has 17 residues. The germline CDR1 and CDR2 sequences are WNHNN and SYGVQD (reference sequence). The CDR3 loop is CASSESPLSRATDTQYF. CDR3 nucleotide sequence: TGCGCCAGCAGTGAGTCTCCCTTAAGCAGGGCCACAGATACGCAGTATTTT.

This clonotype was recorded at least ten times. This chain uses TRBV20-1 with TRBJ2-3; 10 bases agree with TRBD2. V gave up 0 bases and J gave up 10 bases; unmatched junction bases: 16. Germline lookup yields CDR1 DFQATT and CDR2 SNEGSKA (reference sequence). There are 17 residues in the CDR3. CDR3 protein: CSARDLDLAGASGAQYF. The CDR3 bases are TGCAGTGCTAGAGATTTAGATCTAGCGGGGGCTTCGGGAGCGCAGTATTTT.

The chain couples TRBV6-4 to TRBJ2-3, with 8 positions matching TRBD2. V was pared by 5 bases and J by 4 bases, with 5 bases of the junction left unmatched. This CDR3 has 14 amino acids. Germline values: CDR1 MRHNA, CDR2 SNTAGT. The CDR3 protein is CASSTGLGADTQYF. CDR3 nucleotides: TGTGCCAGCAGTACGGGACTAGGGGCAGATACGCAGTATTTT.

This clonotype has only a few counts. In DNA form, the CDR3 reads TGTGCCAGCAGTGAGTACACGACAGTGTTTAATGAAAAACTGTTTTTT. Its protein is CASSEYTTVFNEKLFF. J is TRBJ1-4 and V is TRBV25-1, with a possible D match to TRBD1 (5 bases). The CDR3 covers 16 residues. Germline CDR1 and CDR2: MGHDK and SYGVNS. V shed 3 bases and J shed 4 bases, with 15 bases lying between them.

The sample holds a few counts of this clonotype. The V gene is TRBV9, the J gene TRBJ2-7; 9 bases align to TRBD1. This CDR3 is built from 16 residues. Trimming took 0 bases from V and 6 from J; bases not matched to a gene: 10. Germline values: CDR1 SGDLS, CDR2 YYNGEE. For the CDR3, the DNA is TGTGCCAGCAGCGTAGTTGGGGGACAGGGTTGGGCCGAGCAGTACTTC. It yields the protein CASSVVGGQGWAEQYF.

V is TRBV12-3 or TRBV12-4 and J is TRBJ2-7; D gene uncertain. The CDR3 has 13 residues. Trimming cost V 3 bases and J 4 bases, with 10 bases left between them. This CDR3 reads CASSFAHIYEQYF. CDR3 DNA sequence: TGTGCCAGCAGTTTCGCCCACATATACGAGCAGTACTTC.

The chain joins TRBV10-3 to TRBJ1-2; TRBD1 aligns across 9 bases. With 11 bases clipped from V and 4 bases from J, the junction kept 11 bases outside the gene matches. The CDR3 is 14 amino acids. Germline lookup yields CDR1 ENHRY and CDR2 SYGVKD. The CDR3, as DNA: TGTGCCTCCAGTCCCGGGACAGGGTTCTATGGCTACACCTTC. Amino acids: CASSPGTGFYGYTF.

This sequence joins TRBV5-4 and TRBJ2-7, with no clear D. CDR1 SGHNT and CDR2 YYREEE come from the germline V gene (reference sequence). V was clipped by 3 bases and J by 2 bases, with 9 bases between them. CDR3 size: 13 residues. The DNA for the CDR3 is TGTGCCAGCAGCTCGGTCGGTACCTACGAGCAGTACTTC. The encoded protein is CASSSVGTYEQYF.

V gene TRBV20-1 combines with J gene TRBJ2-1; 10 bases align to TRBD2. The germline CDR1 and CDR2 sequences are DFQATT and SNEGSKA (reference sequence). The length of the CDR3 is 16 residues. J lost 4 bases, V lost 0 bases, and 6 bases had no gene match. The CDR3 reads CSARDPTSGSYNEQFF. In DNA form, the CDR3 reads TGCAGTGCTAGAGACCCGACTAGCGGGTCTTACAATGAGCAGTTCTTC.

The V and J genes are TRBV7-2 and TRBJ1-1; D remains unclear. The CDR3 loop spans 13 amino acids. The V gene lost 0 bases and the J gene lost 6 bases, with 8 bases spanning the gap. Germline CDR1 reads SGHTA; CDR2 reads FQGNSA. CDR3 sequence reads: CASSLAAGSEAFF. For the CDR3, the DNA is TGTGCCAGCAGCTTAGCTGCCGGTTCTGAAGCTTTCTTT.

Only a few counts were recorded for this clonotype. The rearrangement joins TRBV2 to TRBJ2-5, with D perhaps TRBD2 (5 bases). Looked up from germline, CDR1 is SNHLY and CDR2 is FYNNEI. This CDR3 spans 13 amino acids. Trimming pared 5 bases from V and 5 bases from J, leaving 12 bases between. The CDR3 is CASSWLERETQYF. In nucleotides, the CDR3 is TGTGCCAGCAGTTGGCTAGAGCGGGAGACCCAGTACTTC. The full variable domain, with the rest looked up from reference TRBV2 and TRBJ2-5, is EPEVTQTPSHQVTQMGQEVILRCVPISNHLYFYWYRQILGQKVEFLVSFYNNEISEKSEIFDDQFSVERPDGSNFTLKIRSTKLEDSAMYFCASSWLERETQYFGPGTRLLVL.

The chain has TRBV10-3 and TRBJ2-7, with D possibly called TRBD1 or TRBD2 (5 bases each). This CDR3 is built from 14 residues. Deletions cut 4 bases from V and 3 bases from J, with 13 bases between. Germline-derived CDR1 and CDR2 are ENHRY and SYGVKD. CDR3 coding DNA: TGTGCCATCAGTGCGGGGCTCAGTCGCTACGAGCAGTACTTC. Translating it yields CAISAGLSRYEQYF.

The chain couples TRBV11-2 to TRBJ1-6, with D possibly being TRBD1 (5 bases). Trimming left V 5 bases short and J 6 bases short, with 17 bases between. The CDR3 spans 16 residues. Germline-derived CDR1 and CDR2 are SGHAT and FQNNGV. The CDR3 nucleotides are TGTGCCAGCAGCCCCAAGGGCCAGGGTTCTAATTCACCCCTCCACTTT. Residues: CASSPKGQGSNSPLHF.

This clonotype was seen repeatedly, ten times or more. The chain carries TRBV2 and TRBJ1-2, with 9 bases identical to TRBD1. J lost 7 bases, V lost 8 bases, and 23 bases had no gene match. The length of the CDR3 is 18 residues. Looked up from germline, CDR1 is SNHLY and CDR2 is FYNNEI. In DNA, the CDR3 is TGTGCCAGCCAACGGTACCCGCAGGACAGGGGCCCCACGAGTGGCTACACCTTC. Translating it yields CASQRYPQDRGPTSGYTF.

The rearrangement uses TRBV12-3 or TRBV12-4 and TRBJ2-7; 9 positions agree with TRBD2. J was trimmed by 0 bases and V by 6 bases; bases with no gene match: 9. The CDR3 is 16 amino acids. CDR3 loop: CASRTTSGQYSYEQYF. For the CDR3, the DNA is TGTGCCAGCAGGACGACTAGCGGACAATACTCCTACGAGCAGTACTTC.